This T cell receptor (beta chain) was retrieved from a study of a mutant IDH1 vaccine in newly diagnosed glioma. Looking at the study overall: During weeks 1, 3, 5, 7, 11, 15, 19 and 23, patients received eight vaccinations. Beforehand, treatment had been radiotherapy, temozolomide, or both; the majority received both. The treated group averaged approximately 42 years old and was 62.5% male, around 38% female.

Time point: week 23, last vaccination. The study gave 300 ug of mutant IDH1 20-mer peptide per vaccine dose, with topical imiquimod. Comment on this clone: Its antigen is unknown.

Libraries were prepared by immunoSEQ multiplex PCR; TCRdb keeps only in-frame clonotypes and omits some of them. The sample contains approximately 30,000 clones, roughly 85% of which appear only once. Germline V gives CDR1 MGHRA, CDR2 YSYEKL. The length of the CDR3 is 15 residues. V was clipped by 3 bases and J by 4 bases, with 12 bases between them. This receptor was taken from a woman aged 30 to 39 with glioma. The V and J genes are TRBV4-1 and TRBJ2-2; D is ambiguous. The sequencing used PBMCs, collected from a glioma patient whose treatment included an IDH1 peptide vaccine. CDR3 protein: CASSQLTPPTGELFF. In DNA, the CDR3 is TGCGCCAGCAGCCAGTTGACACCCCCCACCGGGGAGCTGTTTTTT.